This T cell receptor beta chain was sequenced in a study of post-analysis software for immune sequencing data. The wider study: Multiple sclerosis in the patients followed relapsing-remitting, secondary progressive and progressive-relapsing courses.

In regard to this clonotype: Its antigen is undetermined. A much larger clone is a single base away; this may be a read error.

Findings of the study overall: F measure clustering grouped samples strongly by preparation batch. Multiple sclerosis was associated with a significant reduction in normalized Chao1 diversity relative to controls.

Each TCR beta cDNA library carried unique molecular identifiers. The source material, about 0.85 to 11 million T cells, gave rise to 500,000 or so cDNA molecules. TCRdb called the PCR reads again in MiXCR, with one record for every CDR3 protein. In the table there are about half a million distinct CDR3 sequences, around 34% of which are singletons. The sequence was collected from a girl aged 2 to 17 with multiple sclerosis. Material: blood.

The CDR3 reads CSVMEKTYEQYF. The CDR3, as DNA: TGCAGCGTTATGGAGAAGACCTACGAGCAGTACTTC. This rearrangement joins TRBV29-1 to TRBJ2-5; unclear D gene. With the DNA end fitting TRBJ2-7 better, the J assignment may be wrong. CDR1 and CDR2 from the germline V gene are SQVTM and ANQGSEA. The CDR3 sequence is 12 residues long.